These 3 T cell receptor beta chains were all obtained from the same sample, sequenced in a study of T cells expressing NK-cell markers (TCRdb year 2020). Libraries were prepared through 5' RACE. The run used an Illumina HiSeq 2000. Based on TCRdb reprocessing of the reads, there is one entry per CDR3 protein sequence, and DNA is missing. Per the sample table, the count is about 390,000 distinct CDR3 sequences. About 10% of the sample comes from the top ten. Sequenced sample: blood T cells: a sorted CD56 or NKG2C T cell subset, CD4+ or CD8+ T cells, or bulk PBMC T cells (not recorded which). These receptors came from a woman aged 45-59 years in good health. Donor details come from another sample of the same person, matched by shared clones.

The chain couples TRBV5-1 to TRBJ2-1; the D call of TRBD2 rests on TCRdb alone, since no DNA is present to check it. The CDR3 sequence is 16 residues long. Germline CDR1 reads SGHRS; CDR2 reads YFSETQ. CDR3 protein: CASSRSGTSARDEQFF.

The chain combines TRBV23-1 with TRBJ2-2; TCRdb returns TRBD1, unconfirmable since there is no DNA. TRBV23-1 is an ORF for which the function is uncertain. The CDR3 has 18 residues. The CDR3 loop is CASSHPAAWHGHTGELFF.

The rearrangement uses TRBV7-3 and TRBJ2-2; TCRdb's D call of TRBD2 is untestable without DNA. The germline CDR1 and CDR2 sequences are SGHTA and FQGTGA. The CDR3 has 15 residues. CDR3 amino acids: CASSYRGLATGELFF.